Listed below are T cell receptor beta chains from one sample, sequenced in a study of T cell changes during pregnancy in multiple sclerosis. Clones were sequenced by immunoSEQ multiplex PCR, and TCRdb holds only the in-frame ones, with some missing. The table lists under 40,000 clones, 85% to 90% of them singletons. The sequences come from CD8+ T cells from peripheral blood mononuclear cells, collected after pregnancy. These receptors came from a female donor with multiple sclerosis, enrolled in a pregnancy study. The CDR3 runs from the conserved cysteine through the conserved F or W. The D gene is left open where the match is weak. Clone size is stated in some rows and not others, as once, few, many or a class when expanded.

len	j_gene	abundance	v_gene	d_gene	CDR3aa	CDR3nt
15	TRBJ2-7	few	TRBV4-3	TRBD1	CASSYSGTGEREQYF	TGCGCCAGCAGCTATTCCGGGACAGGGGAGAGGGAGCAGTACTTC
12	TRBJ2-3	.	TRBV19	.	CASSTGTDTQYF	TGTGCCAGTAGTACGGGCACAGATACGCAGTATTTT
15	TRBJ1-5	.	TRBV27	.	CASSSDIYSNQPQHF	TGTGCCAGCAGTTCCGACATATATAGCAATCAGCCCCAGCATTTT
14	TRBJ2-7	once	TRBV4-1	.	CASSQEGRGNEQYF	TGCGCCAGCAGCCAAGAGGGCAGGGGTAACGAGCAGTACTTC
16	TRBJ1-6	.	TRBV9	TRBD1	CASSGGVGTGSSPLHF	TGTGCCAGCAGCGGCGGAGTCGGGACAGGGAGTTCACCCCTCCACTTT
15	TRBJ2-1	.	TRBV7-9	.	CASSGRGGTFNEQFF	TGTGCCAGCAGCGGAAGGGGGGGGACCTTCAATGAGCAGTTCTTC
13	TRBJ1-1	.	TRBV7-6	.	CASSPGQGKEAFF	TGTGCCAGCAGCCCAGGGCAGGGCAAAGAAGCTTTCTTT
13	TRBJ2-5	.	TRBV5-8	TRBD1	CASSSTGSGTQYF	TGTGCCAGCAGCTCGACAGGGTCCGGGACCCAGTACTTC
15	TRBJ1-6	.	TRBV11-2	TRBD1	CASSPGTGGNSPLHF	TGTGCCAGCAGTCCCGGGACAGGGGGAAATTCACCCCTCCACTTT
14	TRBJ1-5	.	TRBV27	.	CASSLGGSGQPQHF	TGTGCCAGCAGTTTGGGGGGTAGCGGTCAGCCCCAGCATTTT
16	TRBJ2-1	.	TRBV9	TRBD2	CASSVVPAGVYNEQFF	TGTGCCAGCAGCGTAGTCCCAGCGGGGGTTTACAATGAGCAGTTCTTC
14	TRBJ1-1	.	TRBV5-1	.	CASSSITPNTEAFF	TGCGCCAGCAGCTCTATTACGCCAAACACTGAAGCTTTCTTT
15	TRBJ2-2	.	TRBV9	.	CASSVGQLDTGELFF	TGTGCCAGCAGCGTAGGACAGTTGGACACCGGGGAGCTGTTTTTT
15	TRBJ2-1	.	TRBV27	.	CASSLSGIAYNEQFF	TGTGCCAGCAGTTTGAGCGGTATCGCCTACAATGAGCAGTTCTTC
15	TRBJ2-2	.	TRBV4-3	.	CASRAGRTNTGELFF	TGCGCCAGCAGGGCGGGCAGAACGAACACCGGGGAGCTGTTTTTT
15	TRBJ2-3	.	TRBV5-5	TRBD1	CASRRQGVGTDTQYF	TGTGCCAGCAGACGACAGGGGGTGGGCACAGATACGCAGTATTTT
15	TRBJ2-7	.	TRBV5-8	.	CASSTRTGRDYEQYF	TGTGCCAGCAGCACCCGGACAGGGAGGGATTACGAGCAGTACTTC
14	TRBJ2-7	.	TRBV25-1	.	CASSDWQGGYEQYF	TGTGCCAGCAGTGATTGGCAGGGGGGCTACGAGCAGTACTTC
15	TRBJ1-2	.	TRBV15	.	CATSREESLVYGYTF	TGTGCCACCAGCAGGGAGGAGTCCCTTGTCTATGGCTACACCTTC
12	TRBJ2-1	.	TRBV7-9	.	CASSSDSPEQFF	TGTGCCAGCAGCTCCGACAGTCCTGAGCAGTTCTTC
15	TRBJ1-2	.	TRBV4-3	.	CASSQDPRQLYGYTF	TGCGCCAGCAGCCAAGATCCCAGGCAGCTCTATGGCTACACCTTC
17	TRBJ1-3	.	TRBV15	TRBD1	CATSRRTGGLAGNTIYF	TGTGCCACCAGCAGAAGGACAGGGGGTCTAGCTGGAAACACCATATATTTT
19	TRBJ2-1	.	TRBV7-9	TRBD1	CAILPRDRDTVLIYNEQFF	TGTGCCATCCTACCCCGGGACAGGGACACCGTCCTCATTTACAATGAGCAGTTCTTC
17	TRBJ2-5	.	TRBV7-7	.	CASSPGGGQSLQETQYF	TGTGCCAGCAGCCCCGGGGGGGGACAGAGCCTACAAGAGACCCAGTACTTC
16	TRBJ2-7	.	TRBV2	TRBD2	CASRGGSGGLDYEQYF	TGTGCCAGCAGGGGGGGGAGCGGGGGGCTCGACTACGAGCAGTACTTC
12	TRBJ2-3	.	TRBV25-1	.	CASSEFIDTQYF	TGTGCCAGCAGTGAATTTATAGATACGCAGTATTTT
14	TRBJ2-3	.	TRBV30	.	CAWSRAGITDTQYF	TGTGCCTGGAGCCGAGCAGGGATCACAGATACGCAGTATTTT
18	TRBJ1-5	.	TRBV19	TRBD1	CASTIGQGGRASNQPQHF	TGTGCCAGTACTATCGGACAGGGAGGGAGAGCGAGCAATCAGCCCCAGCATTTT
15	TRBJ1-6	.	TRBV28	.	CASSPLQGRNSPLHF	TGTGCCAGCAGTCCCCTACAGGGTCGGAACTCACCCCTCCACTTT
13	TRBJ1-1	.	TRBV27	.	CASSFGGGAEAFF	TGTGCCAGCAGTTTCGGGGGGGGCGCTGAAGCTTTCTTT
16	TRBJ1-2	.	TRBV21-1	.	CASSNTTGERTYGYTF	TGTGCCAGCAGCAATACAACAGGGGAAAGGACCTATGGCTACACCTTC
13	TRBJ2-1	.	TRBV30	.	CAVLASSYNEQFF	TGTGCCGTGCTAGCCTCCTCCTACAATGAGCAGTTCTTC
15	TRBJ2-3	.	TRBV11-2	.	CASSLTWGDTDTQYF	TGTGCCAGCAGCTTAACGTGGGGGGACACAGATACGCAGTATTTT
13	TRBJ1-1	.	TRBV6-5	.	CASSLAWNTEAFF	TGTGCCAGCAGCCTAGCCTGGAACACTGAAGCTTTCTTT
14	TRBJ2-7	once	TRBV4-3	.	CASSPTSADYEQYF	TGCGCCAGCAGCCCCACTTCTGCGGACTACGAGCAGTACTTC
16	TRBJ2-3	.	TRBV9	.	CASSVDGQTDTDTQYF	TGTGCCAGCAGCGTAGATGGGCAGACAGACACAGATACGCAGTATTTT
13	TRBJ1-2	.	TRBV5-5	.	CASGSEGAYGYTF	TGTGCCAGCGGCAGTGAAGGGGCCTATGGCTACACCTTC
16	TRBJ2-3	once	TRBV6-5	.	CASSYSKARSTDTQYF	TGTGCCAGCAGTTACTCGAAGGCGAGGAGCACAGATACGCAGTATTTT
13	TRBJ1-1	.	TRBV5-6	.	CASSLGSDTEAFF	TGTGCCAGCAGCCTGGGGTCGGACACTGAAGCTTTCTTT
16	TRBJ2-2	.	TRBV7-9	.	CASSPTGAANTGELFF	TGTGCCAGCAGCCCGACAGGCGCCGCGAACACCGGGGAGCTGTTTTTT
11	TRBJ1-2	.	TRBV9	.	CASSGQDNYTF	TGTGCCAGCAGCGGACAGGACAACTACACCTTC
15	TRBJ2-1	.	TRBV19	TRBD1	CASSIKGQGWNEQFF	TGTGCCAGTAGTATAAAGGGACAGGGTTGGAATGAGCAGTTCTTC
17	TRBJ2-2	.	TRBV4-2	TRBD2	CASSQEGRGGGTGELFF	TGTGCCAGCAGCCAAGAAGGGCGCGGGGGGGGGACCGGGGAGCTGTTTTTT
16	TRBJ2-3	.	TRBV4-2	.	CASSQERDSGTDTQYF	TGTGCCAGCAGCCAAGAAAGAGATTCGGGCACAGATACGCAGTATTTT
19	TRBJ2-1	.	TRBV5-4	TRBD2	CASSLGRETSGGPYNEQFF	TGTGCCAGCAGCCTTGGCCGAGAGACTAGCGGGGGACCCTACAATGAGCAGTTCTTC
15	TRBJ2-2	.	TRBV6-6	TRBD1	CASSTGAANTGELFF	TGTGCCAGCAGTACAGGGGCCGCGAACACCGGGGAGCTGTTTTTT
16	TRBJ2-5	.	TRBV7-8	TRBD2	CASSLIGGTYQETQYF	TGTGCCAGCAGCTTAATCGGGGGGACGTACCAAGAGACCCAGTACTTC
16	TRBJ2-3	.	TRBV7-2	TRBD2	CASSLTSGGNTDTQYF	TGTGCCAGCAGCTTAACTAGCGGGGGGAACACAGATACGCAGTATTTT
14	TRBJ2-7	once	TRBV7-9	.	CASSLWTKPYEQYF	TGTGCCAGCAGCTTATGGACTAAACCCTACGAGCAGTACTTC
15	TRBJ2-1	many	TRBV6-4	TRBD1	CASSEGGQGADEQFF	TGTGCCAGCAGTGAGGGGGGACAGGGGGCGGATGAGCAGTTCTTC
14	TRBJ1-1	.	TRBV4-3	.	CASSQAGGNTEAFF	TGCGCCAGCAGCCAAGCCGGGGGGAACACTGAAGCTTTCTTT
14	TRBJ2-1	.	TRBV9	TRBD2	CASSDRTSGAEQFF	TGTGCCAGCAGCGACCGGACTAGCGGGGCTGAGCAGTTCTTC